This T cell receptor (beta chain) derives from a study of T cells in Graves' hyperthyroidism and ophthalmopathy. As for the study in general: It was at initial diagnosis, before any treatment, that peripheral blood was collected.

Template material for amplifying TCR beta CDR3 regions consisted of RNA transcripts. The HTBI primer set served for first-round RT-PCR of the TCR CDR3. MiXCR, run by TCRdb on the multiplex PCR reads, gives a single entry per CDR3 protein. The top ten clones hold approximately 14% of a sample with about 400,000 distinct CDR3 sequences, 15% to 19% of them seen once. This clonotype was seen many times. Its antigen is currently unknown. Per the germline V gene, CDR1 is SNHLY and CDR2 is FYNNEI. The length of the CDR3 is 15 residues. The V end was cut by 9 bases, the J end by 5 bases, with 21 bases between. The hyperthyroidism patients had all been newly diagnosed, and their disease duration was under 2 months. Their ages ranged from 18 to 65 years. Study results and caveats: From stable hyperthyroidism, ophthalmopathy was set apart by a 13 V-J model. Most clonotypes expanded in thyroid above 0.001 were likewise present in blood.

This TCR was recovered from a woman younger than 30 with Graves' hyperthyroidism. The sequenced material came from blood. V gene TRBV2 combines with J gene TRBJ2-3, with D possibly matching TRBD1 (5 bases). CDR3 DNA: TGTGCCAGAAACCCCAAGGGGCGCCGTAGAGATACGCAGTATTTT. Its protein is CARNPKGRRRDTQYF.